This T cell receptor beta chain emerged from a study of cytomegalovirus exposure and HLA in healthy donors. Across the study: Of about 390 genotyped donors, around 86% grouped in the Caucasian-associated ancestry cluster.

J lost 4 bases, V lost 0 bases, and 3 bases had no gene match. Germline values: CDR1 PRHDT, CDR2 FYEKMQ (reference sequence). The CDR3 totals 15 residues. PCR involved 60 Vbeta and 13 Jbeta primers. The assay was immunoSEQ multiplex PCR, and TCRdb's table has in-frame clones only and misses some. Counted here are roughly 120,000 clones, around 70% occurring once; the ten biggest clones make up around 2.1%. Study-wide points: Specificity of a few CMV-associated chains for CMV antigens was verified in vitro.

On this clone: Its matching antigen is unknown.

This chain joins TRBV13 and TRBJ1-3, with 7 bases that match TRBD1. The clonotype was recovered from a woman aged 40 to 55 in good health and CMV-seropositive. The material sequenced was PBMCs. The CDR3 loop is CASSLGQGPGNTIYF. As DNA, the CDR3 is TGTGCCAGCAGCTTAGGACAGGGGCCCGGAAACACCATATATTTT. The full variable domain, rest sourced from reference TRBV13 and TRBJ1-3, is AAGVIQSPRHLIKEKRETATLKCYPIPRHDTVYWYQQGPGQDPQFLISFYEKMQSDKGSIPDRFSAQQFSDYHSELNMSSLELGDSALYFCASSLGQGPGNTIYFGEGSWLTVV.